This paragraph covers one TCR beta chain sequence. This sample stems from a study of control samples from healthy donors and cancer patients. Germline V CDR1 and CDR2: ENHRY, SYGVKD. Trimming pared 10 bases from V and 5 bases from J, leaving 9 bases between. The CDR3 is 11 residues long. Produced via immunoSEQ multiplex PCR; TCRdb's table is partial and in-frame only. Here the sample spans 130,000 or so clones, roughly 91% being singletons. The sequenced sample was PBMCs. The chain employs TRBV10-3 and TRBJ2-1, with D possibly TRBD1 on 5 matching bases. The sequence came from a man over 45 with head and neck cancer. DNA of the CDR3: TGTGCCACCGGACAAAACAATGAGCAGTTCTTC. It yields the protein CATGQNNEQFF.